A selection of T cell receptor beta chains follows, all from one sample in a study of breast tumors, draining lymph nodes, adjacent tissues. TCRdb passed the multiplex PCR reads through MiXCR, listing each CDR3 protein once. The profile shows about 130,000 distinct CDR3 sequences, about 20% of them singletons. The sequenced sample consisted of axillary lymph node tissue. The source is a female donor with breast cancer. Some clones in this sample may be carry-over from other donors' samples. CDR3s leave out the opening cysteine and the closing phenylalanine or tryptophan. Clone size appears in some rows only: once, few, many, or a class for an expanded clone.

j_call clone_size v_call cdr3_aa
TRBJ2-7 many TRBV20-1 SAKGQGYEQY
TRBJ2-7 many TRBV3-1 ASSPRTSKGPYEQY
TRBJ2-5 NA TRBV15 ATSREGVTFEAQY
TRBJ2-7 many TRBV20-1 SARPPGDYYEQY
TRBJ1-6 many TRBV25-1 ASSNSGTGNSPLH
TRBJ1-2 NA TRBV24-1 ATSDSSGRAGGYT
TRBJ2-2 once TRBV2 ASASQASVSGTGELF
TRBJ1-6 many TRBV7-8 ASSFGQGNSPLH
TRBJ2-1 many TRBV7-2 ASSQGLSSLEQF
TRBJ2-1 many TRBV6-1 ASSVSGWGYNEQF
TRBJ2-4 NA TRBV20-1 SALQGQAKNIQY
TRBJ2-7 many TRBV5-1 ASSSPLAGVGEQY
TRBJ2-7 many TRBV27 ASSLSAGRWLEQY
TRBJ2-1 many TRBV7-2 ASSLSGTSETEQF
TRBJ1-6 many TRBV20-1 SAGGAWLNSPLH
NA NA TRBV24-1 ATANEKYCQNIQY
TRBJ2-3 many TRBV20-1 SARGTSTDTQY
TRBJ1-4 many TRBV7-9 ASSLEGSRSVEKLF
TRBJ2-7 many TRBV18 ASSLMGDSYEQY
TRBJ2-7 many TRBV20-1 SARPGGEQY
TRBJ2-1 many TRBV4-1 ASSQAWGGGYNEQF
TRBJ2-7 many TRBV6-1 ASSEWGGQEGPTLAEQY
TRBJ2-1 many TRBV20-1 SAREPGGGSYNEQF
TRBJ2-2 many TRBV12-3/TRBV12-4 ASSLGTVGELF
TRBJ2-1 many TRBV27 ASSLSRTSGAYNEQF
TRBJ2-1 many TRBV5-4 ASSLGSNSGYNEQF